This entry describes one TCR beta chain. There is no known antigen for this receptor. Base quality data are lacking; no much larger clone is found one base away. Explained via the paper, the treatment or condition label denotes: allogeneic hematopoietic cell transplantation with graft depleted of TCRalphabeta T cells and CD19 B cells. The children who served as transplant recipients had been given grafts of TCRalphabeta/CD19-depleted allogeneic hematopoietic cells. The library was obtained by PCR. Sequencing was performed on an Illumina HiSeq 2500. TCR libraries were prepared with molecular barcoding, using unique molecular identifiers to normalize TCRbeta repertoire quantification. Clones were called with MiXCR by TCRdb after fastp trimmed the public reads at Q25, and only in-frame beta chains were retained. Every distinct CDR3 protein forms one entry, paired with its most common genes and DNA. The sample profile shows some 300,000 distinct CDR3 sequences; roughly a tenth of them were found once. Less than 9% of the sample is in the top ten clones.

Measured from the cysteine to the phenylalanine, the CDR3 is 12 residues long. Just the 36-base CDR3 DNA is kept, in frame starting at base 1. Trimming removed 7 bases from V and 1 base from J, leaving 6 bases between the germline ends. The germline V gene sets CDR1 to ENHRY and CDR2 to SYGVKD. This sample stems from a study of T-cell reconstitution after alpha-beta-depleted transplantation in children (dated by TCRdb to 2016 to 2017). The study in broad terms: T-cell immune reconstitution after TCRalphabeta/CD19-depleted allogeneic hematopoietic cell transplantation in children was quantitatively tracked in the study by means of TCR repertoire profiling. Beyond this particular receptor, the publication reports: The high TCRbeta diversity at day 60 in some patients was ascribed to recipient T cells and intrathymic progenitors that had survived conditioning. Over the following months the frequencies of hyperexpanded clones went down, and after one year T-cell counts and TCRbeta diversity were mostly credited to newly produced T cells. Apparently early alphabetaT-cell count recovery about two months after transplant reportedly relied on only several hundred rapidly expanded clones derived from non-depleted graft cells.

This TCR derives from a boy under three years old with acute myeloid leukemia, due to receive a stem cell transplant. This receptor chain uses TRBV10-3 and TRBJ2-3, and perhaps TRBD2 as D gene, on 5 matching bases. The material sequenced was PBMCs, taken before TCRalphabeta/CD19-depleted stem cell transplant. The CDR3 reads as follows: CAINGGTDTQYF. The base sequence is TGTGCCATCAACGGGGGCACAGATACGCAGTATTTT.